The rows below give T cell receptor beta chains drawn from one sample of a study of neurological immune-mediated disorders. TCRdb recomputed calls from the 5' RACE reads with MiXCR, one row per CDR3 protein. This table holds some 56,000 distinct CDR3 sequences, around 3.5% found once. The sample taken for sequencing was PBMCs. All receptors derive from a man aged 55-75 years with multiple sclerosis. Both conserved end residues are part of each CDR3. A D gene is named only where the DNA matches it firmly. Not every row has a clone size; where given, it reads once, few, many or a size class.

clone size	D gene	J gene	V gene	CDR3 protein	CDR3 DNA
many	NA	TRBJ2-7	TRBV28	CASSLDRLAVYEQYF	TGTGCCAGCAGTTTGGACCGATTAGCCGTCTACGAGCAGTACTTC
many	TRBD1	TRBJ2-2	TRBV5-6	CASSSAGDRGLNTGELFF	TGTGCCAGCAGCTCCGCCGGGGACAGGGGCTTGAACACCGGGGAGCTGTTTTTT
many	NA	TRBJ2-7	TRBV5-1	CASSLGDASYEQYF	TGCGCCAGCAGCTTGGGGGACGCCTCCTACGAGCAGTACTTC
few	NA	TRBJ1-5	TRBV18	CASSPHVNQPQHF	TGTGCCAGCTCACCACACGTCAATCAGCCCCAGCATTTT
many	NA	TRBJ2-6	TRBV20-1	CSAPSGANVLTF	TGCAGTGCTCCCTCTGGGGCCAACGTCCTGACTTTC
many	NA	TRBJ2-1	TRBV27	CASSLSNKREYDEQFF	TGTGCCAGCAGTTTATCGAATAAAAGGGAATATGATGAGCAGTTCTTC
many	TRBD2	TRBJ2-7	TRBV20-1	CSAELAGGRIYEQYF	TGCAGTGCTGAGCTAGCGGGAGGACGAATCTACGAGCAGTACTTC
many	TRBD1	TRBJ1-3	TRBV20-1	CSARDPSSTGGGNTIYF	TGCAGTGCTAGAGATCCTTCCTCAACAGGGGGTGGAAACACCATATATTTT
many	TRBD1	TRBJ2-1	TRBV6-6	CASRNRDRGGRGQFF	TGTGCCAGCAGGAACCGGGACAGGGGAGGTCGGGGGCAGTTCTTC
many	TRBD1	TRBJ2-5	TRBV5-1	CASSPPGGGETQYF	TGCGCCAGCAGCCCCCCAGGGGGCGGAGAGACCCAGTACTTC
many	NA	TRBJ2-7	TRBV12-3/TRBV12-4	CASRRSYEQYF	TGTGCCAGCAGGAGGTCCTACGAGCAGTACTTC
many	TRBD1	TRBJ1-1	TRBV27	CASSPRTGSEAFF	TGTGCCAGCAGTCCTCGGACAGGTTCTGAAGCTTTCTTT
NA	NA	TRBJ1-2	TRBV5-1	CASSLGGTQTRAGLYGYTF	TGCGCCAGCAGCTTGGGGGGTACTCAGACGAGGGCCGGACTATATGGCTACACCTTC